This is a list of T cell receptor beta chains from one sample in a study of T cells after yellow fever vaccination. TCRdb re-derived calls from the 5' RACE reads in MiXCR, one entry per CDR3 protein. The table shows 300,000 or so distinct CDR3 sequences, with over 10% occurring only once. The sequencing here drew on CD4+ T cells sorted from PBMCs, taken 45 days after the yellow fever booster vaccination. The receptors were sampled from a man aged 25-45 years who received the YFV17D yellow fever vaccine. Both conserved end residues are part of each CDR3. D genes are given only for firm matches. Clone size is shown for a subset of rows, as once, few, many or a class of expanded clone.

>once|TRBV20-1|TRBJ1-1|-
TGCAGTGCTAGGGCTGGGGACACTGAAGCTTTCTTT
CSARAGDTEAFF
>few|TRBV5-1|TRBJ2-1|-
TGCGCCAGCAGCTTGGGGGCGGAGTCCTACAATGAGCAGTTCTTC
CASSLGAESYNEQFF
>few|TRBV20-1|TRBJ2-5|TRBD1
TGCAGTGCTAGAGATCTCAGGACAGGGGGTTCCTCGAAGGAGACCCAGTACTTC
CSARDLRTGGSSKETQYF
>-|TRBV20-1|TRBJ2-3|TRBD2
TGCAGTGCCCCGAGGCTAGCGGGTAACACAGATACGCAGTATTTT
CSAPRLAGNTDTQYF
>-|TRBV5-6|TRBJ2-2|-
TGTGCCAGCAAAGAGGCGGTGAACACCGGGGAGCTGTTTTTT
CASKEAVNTGELFF
>-|TRBV11-2|TRBJ2-1|-
TGTGCCAGCAGCTGGGTGGAGGGGCCCACGACCAATGAGCAGTTCTTC
CASSWVEGPTTNEQFF
>few|TRBV4-3|TRBJ1-6|-
TGCGCCAGCAGCCAAGATTTCGGTGGGACGTTGGATTCACCCCTCCACTTT
CASSQDFGGTLDSPLHF
>-|TRBV12-3/TRBV12-4|TRBJ2-2|-
TGTGCCAGCAGTTCCCGGGAGAAGGGACGGGACACCGGGGAGCTGTTTTTT
CASSSREKGRDTGELFF
>-|TRBV7-2|TRBJ2-6|-
TGTGCCAGCAGCTCCTCGGGACGCCGGGCCAACGTCCTGACTTTC
CASSSSGRRANVLTF
>-|TRBV7-6|TRBJ2-5|-
TGTGCCAGCAGCTCCAAGCCGTCGGGGGTTGGAGAGACCCAGTACTTC
CASSSKPSGVGETQYF
>-|TRBV12-3/TRBV12-4|TRBJ2-5|-
TGTGCCAGCAGTCGCTCGGACAGAGAGACCCAGTACTTC
CASSRSDRETQYF
>-|TRBV29-1|TRBJ1-1|-
TGCAGCGTTGAGACTACCCGGAACACTGAAGCTTTCTTT
CSVETTRNTEAFF
>-|TRBV7-2|TRBJ2-1|-
TGTGCCAGCAGCTGGATGAATGAGCAGTTCTTC
CASSWMNEQFF
>-|TRBV4-2|TRBJ2-4|-
TGTGCCAGCAGCCAGGGGGAGAGGGACATTCAGTACTTC
CASSQGERDIQYF
>-|TRBV7-2|TRBJ1-5|-
TGTGCCAGCAGCTCCCGGGGGGGGGCTATGCCCCAGCATTTT
CASSSRGGAMPQHF
>few|TRBV27|TRBJ2-2|-
TGTGCCAGCAAGGAAGCGGGTGTCGGGGAGCTGTTTTTT
CASKEAGVGELFF
>-|TRBV21-1|TRBJ1-2|-
TGTGCCAGCAGCAAGGACAAGACGGTCTATGGCTACACCTTC
CASSKDKTVYGYTF
>-|TRBV2|TRBJ2-5|-
TGTGCCAGCAGTGAAGCTACTTTGGAGGCTAGGACCCAGTACTTC
CASSEATLEARTQYF
>few|TRBV7-8|TRBJ2-7|-
TGTGCCAGCAGCTATCGGGACGGGCGAGCGTCCTACGAGCAGTACTTC
CASSYRDGRASYEQYF
>few|TRBV10-3|TRBJ2-5|TRBD2
TGTGCCACGGGGGGCGGGAGGCGAGAGACCCAGTACTTC
CATGGGRRETQYF
>-|TRBV7-6|TRBJ2-1|-
TGTGCCAGCAGCTTAGCTTCCGGAGACAGGATTCATGAGCAGTTCTTC
CASSLASGDRIHEQFF
>few|TRBV5-1|TRBJ2-3|-
TGCGCCAGCGCCGGGAGATCGGATACGCAGTATTTT
CASAGRSDTQYF
>-|TRBV7-2|TRBJ2-3|-
TGTGCCAGCAGCTTAAGGAGGAATGTGAGCACAGATACGCAGTATTTT
CASSLRRNVSTDTQYF
>few|TRBV9|TRBJ2-3|TRBD1
TGTGCCAGCAGCGCAATTTCGGGACAGGGCTCAGATACGCAGTATTTT
CASSAISGQGSDTQYF
>-|TRBV7-7|TRBJ2-1|TRBD2
TGTGCTAGCAGCCCACTAGCGGGACAATTCAATGAGCAGTTCTTC
CASSPLAGQFNEQFF
>many|TRBV5-1|TRBJ2-7|-
TGCGCCAGCAGCTTGGATTGGGGCTACGAGCAGTACTTC
CASSLDWGYEQYF
>-|TRBV10-3|TRBJ2-1|-
TGTGCCATCAGTGACGCTAGGAGCTCCTACAATGAGCAGTTCTTC
CAISDARSSYNEQFF
>once|TRBV12-3/TRBV12-4|TRBJ2-2|TRBD1
TGTGCCAAAGGAACAGGGGGAAACACCGGGGAGCTGTTTTTT
CAKGTGGNTGELFF
>few|TRBV6-1|TRBJ1-2|-
TGTGCCAGCAGTGAACAGGGTGATGGCTACACCTTC
CASSEQGDGYTF
>few|TRBV10-3|TRBJ2-5|-
TGTGCCATCAGTGCGGGACAAGGCGAGACCCAGTACTTC
CAISAGQGETQYF
>few|TRBV6-1|TRBJ1-1|TRBD1
TGTGCCAGCAGTAAGTCCCGGGACAGGGGTAGAGGCGCTGAAGCTTTCTTT
CASSKSRDRGRGAEAFF
>few|TRBV4-3|TRBJ2-1|-
TGCGCCAGCAGCCTTTCGGTAGGACCCTACAATGAGCAGTTCTTC
CASSLSVGPYNEQFF
>-|TRBV29-1|TRBJ2-7|-
TGCAGCGTTGAAGATCTAACGGGGCTGGAGCAGTACTTC
CSVEDLTGLEQYF
>-|TRBV30|TRBJ1-1|-
TGTGCCTGGACTGTAAGAGGAATTAGAATCACTGAAGCTTTCTTT
CAWTVRGIRITEAFF
>few|TRBV20-1|TRBJ1-2|-
TGCAGTGCTAGAGCTGGGGGCGGCCATTATGGCTACACCTTC
CSARAGGGHYGYTF
>-|TRBV4-3|TRBJ2-1|TRBD2
TGCGCCAGCAGCCACGGGCCCGGGACTAGCGGGAGCAATGAGCAGTTCTTC
CASSHGPGTSGSNEQFF
>many|TRBV12-3/TRBV12-4|TRBJ1-2|TRBD1
TGTGCCAGCAGTCCAAGACAGGGTGCGGGGGGCTACACCTTC
CASSPRQGAGGYTF
>few|TRBV11-2|TRBJ2-7|TRBD2
TGTGCCAGCAGCTACCTCTTGGTTGCGGGAGGCGTCGGATCCGAGCAGTACTTC
CASSYLLVAGGVGSEQYF
>many|TRBV12-3/TRBV12-4|TRBJ1-2|-
TGTGCCAGCGCCGAACGAGGTGGATCCGGAAGCTACACCTTC
CASAERGGSGSYTF
>many|TRBV10-2|TRBJ2-1|-
TGCGCCAGCAGAATAGCCTTGGGTAATGAGCAGTTCTTC
CASRIALGNEQFF